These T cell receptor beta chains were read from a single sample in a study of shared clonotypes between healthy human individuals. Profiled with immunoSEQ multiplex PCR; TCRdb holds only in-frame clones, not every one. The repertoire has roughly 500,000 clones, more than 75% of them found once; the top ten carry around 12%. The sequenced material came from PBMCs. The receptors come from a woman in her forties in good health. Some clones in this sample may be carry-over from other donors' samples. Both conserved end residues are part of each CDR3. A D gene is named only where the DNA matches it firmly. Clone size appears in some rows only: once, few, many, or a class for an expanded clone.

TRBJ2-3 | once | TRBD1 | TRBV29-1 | CSGSHYRGGTDTQYF | TGCAGCGGCTCCCACTACAGGGGAGGCACAGATACGCAGTATTTT
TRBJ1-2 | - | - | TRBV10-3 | CAISPLGGALGYTF | TGTGCCATCAGCCCCTTAGGAGGGGCGCTCGGCTACACCTTC
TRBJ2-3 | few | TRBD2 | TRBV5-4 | CASSLEAGGGQYF | TGTGCCAGCAGCTTGGAGGCGGGAGGGGGGCAGTATTTT
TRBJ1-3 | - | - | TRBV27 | CASSLSGSGNTIYF | TGTGCCAGCAGTTTATCGGGTTCGGGAAACACCATATATTTT
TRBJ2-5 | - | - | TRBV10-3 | CAISGSRDGETQYF | TGTGCCATCAGTGGAAGTAGGGACGGGGAGACCCAGTACTTC
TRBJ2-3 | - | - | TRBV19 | CASSIGDSRGDTQYF | TGTGCCAGTAGTATAGGCGACAGCAGGGGAGATACGCAGTATTTT
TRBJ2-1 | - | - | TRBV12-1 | CASLGTSGSLGDEQFF | TGTGCCAGCCTGGGGACTAGCGGGAGTCTAGGCGATGAGCAGTTCTTC
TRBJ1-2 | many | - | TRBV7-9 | CASSLGAANYGYTF | TGTGCCAGCAGCTTAGGGGCAGCTAACTATGGCTACACCTTC
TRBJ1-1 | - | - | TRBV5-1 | CASSQEGYTEAFF | TGCGCCAGCAGCCAGGAGGGTTACACTGAAGCTTTCTTT
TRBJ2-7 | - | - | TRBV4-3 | CASSQAEGGSYEQYF | TGCGCCAGCAGCCAGGCGGAGGGGGGCAGCTACGAGCAGTACTTC
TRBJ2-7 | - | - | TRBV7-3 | CASSLDGLRYEQYF | TGTGCCAGCAGCTTAGATGGTCTACGATACGAGCAGTACTTC
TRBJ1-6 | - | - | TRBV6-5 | CASSPEGTYNSPLHF | TGTGCCAGCAGTCCAGAGGGCACCTATAATTCACCCCTCCACTTT
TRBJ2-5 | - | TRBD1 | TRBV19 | CASSLGTGLGETQYF | TGTGCCAGTAGTCTCGGGACAGGGTTGGGGGAGACCCAGTACTTC
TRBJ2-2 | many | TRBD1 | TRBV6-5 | CASTPDRASGELFF | TGTGCCAGCACCCCGGACAGGGCCAGCGGGGAGCTGTTTTTT
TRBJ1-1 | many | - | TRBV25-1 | CASSGAGRNTEAFF | TGTGCCAGCAGTGGGGCAGGACGGAACACTGAAGCTTTCTTT
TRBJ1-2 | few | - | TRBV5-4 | CASSEEPQSNYGYTF | TGTGCCAGCAGCGAGGAACCTCAATCTAACTATGGCTACACCTTC
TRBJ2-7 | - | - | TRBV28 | CASSPLGQGGVSSYEQYF | TGTGCCAGCAGTCCCCTCGGACAGGGAGGGGTAAGCTCCTACGAGCAGTACTTC
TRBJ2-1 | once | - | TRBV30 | CAWSSPTGISYNEQFF | TGTGCCTGGAGTAGTCCGACAGGTATCTCCTACAATGAGCAGTTCTTC
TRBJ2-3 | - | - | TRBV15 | CATSRAGGGRRGDTQYF | TGTGCCACCAGCAGAGCAGGAGGAGGCCGACGGGGAGATACGCAGTATTTT
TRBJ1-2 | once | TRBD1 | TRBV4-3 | CASSQEGGDYGYTF | TGCGCCAGCAGCCAAGAAGGGGGCGACTATGGCTACACCTTC
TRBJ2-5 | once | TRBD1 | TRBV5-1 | CASSRPGTGGETQYF | TGCGCCAGCAGCCGTCCCGGGACAGGAGGAGAGACCCAGTACTTC
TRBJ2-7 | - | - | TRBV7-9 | CASSPYYEQYF | TGTGCCAGCAGCCCATACTACGAGCAGTACTTC
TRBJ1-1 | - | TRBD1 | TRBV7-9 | CASKADYRGRGDTEAFF | TGTGCCAGCAAGGCTGATTACAGGGGGCGGGGAGACACTGAAGCTTTCTTT
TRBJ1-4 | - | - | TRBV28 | CASRLTDRLFF | TGTGCCAGCAGATTGACAGACAGACTGTTTTTT
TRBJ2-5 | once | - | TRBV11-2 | CASSLLSGRETQYF | TGTGCCAGCAGCTTATTGTCAGGGCGAGAGACCCAGTACTTC
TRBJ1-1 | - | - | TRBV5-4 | CASSLLTGNGTEAFF | TGTGCCAGCAGCTTACTCACAGGGAATGGCACTGAAGCTTTCTTT
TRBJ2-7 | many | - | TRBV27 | CASSRGTTYEQYF | TGTGCCAGCAGCAGAGGGACAACCTACGAGCAGTACTTC
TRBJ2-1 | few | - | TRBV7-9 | CASSPTGEGEQFF | TGTGCCAGCAGCCCGACAGGGGAGGGGGAGCAGTTCTTC